This paragraph reports one T cell receptor (beta chain). This entry is derived from a study of OX40 agonist ivuxolimab in advanced cancers. Here immunoSEQ multiplex PCR was the method, and the copy in TCRdb shows in-frame clones only, minus some. The repertoire holds 77,000 or so clones, with around 90% as singletons. V was pared by 0 bases and J by 5 bases, with 13 bases of the junction left unmatched. Germline V gene lookup returns CDR1 MNHEY and CDR2 SMNVEV (reference sequence). This CDR3 is 18 amino acids long. This TCR derives from an adult with an advanced solid tumor such as melanoma, head and neck, liver or kidney cancer. Sequenced material: CD4+ or CD8+ T cells sorted from blood, taken in a trial of the OX40 agonist ivuxolimab. This chain joins TRBV27 and TRBJ1-1, with 9 bases identical to TRBD1. The CDR3 here is CASSLSAGQGEGRTEAFF. For the CDR3, the DNA is TGTGCCAGCAGTTTATCTGCGGGACAGGGTGAGGGGAGAACTGAAGCTTTCTTT.